Listed below are T cell receptor beta chains from one sample, sequenced in a study of beta chain features in type 1 diabetes. Profiling relied on immunoSEQ multiplex PCR, and the TCRdb table lists in-frame clones only, not all of them. The sample includes about 48,000 clones, under 50% of them seen just once. Sequencing input: Tregs from blood. The receptors were sampled from a man aged 25 to 45 with type 1 diabetes. Both conserved end residues are part of each CDR3. The order of the fields is clone size, D gene, V gene, J gene, CDR3 DNA, CDR3 protein. D genes are given only for firm matches. Rows may omit the clone size; those that give it use once, few, many or a size class.

clone size: .
D gene: TRBD1
V gene: TRBV28
J gene: TRBJ1-4
CDR3 DNA: TGTGCCAGCAGTTTTCTACGAGAATTCGACAGGGATGGAGAAAAACTGTTTTTT
CDR3 protein: CASSFLREFDRDGEKLFF

clone size: .
D gene: TRBD2
V gene: TRBV6-5
J gene: TRBJ2-2
CDR3 DNA: TGTGCCAGCTCGGGAGGGGGCGGGGAGCTGTTTTTT
CDR3 protein: CASSGGGGELFF

clone size: .
D gene: .
V gene: TRBV18
J gene: TRBJ1-1
CDR3 DNA: TGTGCCAGCTCACCAGGAGGGAACACTGAAGCTTTCTTT
CDR3 protein: CASSPGGNTEAFF

clone size: .
D gene: .
V gene: TRBV28
J gene: TRBJ2-5
CDR3 DNA: TGTGCCAGCAGTTTAGTCCCGGGGCAAGAGACCCAGTACTTC
CDR3 protein: CASSLVPGQETQYF

clone size: .
D gene: TRBD1
V gene: TRBV5-4
J gene: TRBJ2-7
CDR3 DNA: TGTGCCAGCAGCGAAGGGACAGCCGGGGTGACGGAGCAGTACTTC
CDR3 protein: CASSEGTAGVTEQYF

clone size: few
D gene: .
V gene: TRBV5-1
J gene: TRBJ2-1
CDR3 DNA: TGCGCCAGCAGCTTTATCGCCTCGGGAGAGGGAGGAGAGCAGTTCTTC
CDR3 protein: CASSFIASGEGGEQFF

clone size: once
D gene: .
V gene: TRBV20-1
J gene: TRBJ2-7
CDR3 DNA: TGCAGTGCTAGAGAGGAGAACGAGCAGTACTTC
CDR3 protein: CSAREENEQYF

clone size: .
D gene: .
V gene: TRBV9
J gene: TRBJ2-7
CDR3 DNA: TGTGCCAGCAGCGTCGCGCCTGAGGGACATAGCTACGAGCAGTACTTC
CDR3 protein: CASSVAPEGHSYEQYF

clone size: .
D gene: TRBD2
V gene: TRBV2
J gene: TRBJ2-4
CDR3 DNA: TGTGCCAGCAGTGGACGGGGGGGGCGGGACATTCAGTACTTC
CDR3 protein: CASSGRGGRDIQYF

clone size: .
D gene: TRBD2
V gene: TRBV7-2
J gene: TRBJ2-3
CDR3 DNA: TGTGCCAGCAGCTTACCTAGCGGTAGCACAGATACGCAGTATTTT
CDR3 protein: CASSLPSGSTDTQYF

clone size: .
D gene: TRBD2
V gene: TRBV15
J gene: TRBJ2-3
CDR3 DNA: TGTGCCACCAGCGGGGCGGGACTAGCGCCGAGCAAGGCGTACACAGATACGCAGTATTTT
CDR3 protein: CATSGAGLAPSKAYTDTQYF

clone size: .
D gene: .
V gene: TRBV13
J gene: TRBJ1-3
CDR3 DNA: TGTGCCAGCAGCTCGGGGGGCTACTCTGGAAACACCATATATTTT
CDR3 protein: CASSSGGYSGNTIYF

clone size: few
D gene: TRBD2
V gene: TRBV11-2
J gene: TRBJ2-5
CDR3 DNA: TGTGCCAGCAGCTCACTAGCGGCACTTCAAGAGACCCAGTACTTC
CDR3 protein: CASSSLAALQETQYF

clone size: few
D gene: .
V gene: TRBV7-2
J gene: TRBJ2-5
CDR3 DNA: TGTGCCAGCAGCTCCGGGGGACTCAAAGAGACCCAGTACTTC
CDR3 protein: CASSSGGLKETQYF

clone size: .
D gene: .
V gene: TRBV5-1
J gene: TRBJ2-7
CDR3 DNA: TGCGCCAGCAGCTTGGCCGTTCAGGGAATTTCCTACGAGCAGTACTTC
CDR3 protein: CASSLAVQGISYEQYF

clone size: few
D gene: TRBD1
V gene: TRBV5-1
J gene: TRBJ2-2
CDR3 DNA: TGCGCCAGCAGCTTGGCTGGACAGGGTACCACCGGGGAGCTGTTTTTT
CDR3 protein: CASSLAGQGTTGELFF

clone size: .
D gene: TRBD1
V gene: TRBV19
J gene: TRBJ1-2
CDR3 DNA: TGTGCCAGTAGACGGACAGGGGGCGCGTGGGGCTACACCTTC
CDR3 protein: CASRRTGGAWGYTF

clone size: .
D gene: TRBD2
V gene: TRBV29-1
J gene: TRBJ2-1
CDR3 DNA: TGCAGCGTTTGGCGGGAGGTGAACAATGAGCAGTTCTTC
CDR3 protein: CSVWREVNNEQFF

clone size: few
D gene: TRBD1
V gene: TRBV10-3
J gene: TRBJ1-1
CDR3 DNA: TGTGCCGTGCGGGAGGGGGCTCGGTCGAACACTGAAGCTTTCTTT
CDR3 protein: CAVREGARSNTEAFF

clone size: .
D gene: .
V gene: TRBV7-2
J gene: TRBJ2-2
CDR3 DNA: TGTGCCAGCAGCCGTATCGGGACTTCGAACACCGGGGAGCTGTTTTTT
CDR3 protein: CASSRIGTSNTGELFF

clone size: .
D gene: .
V gene: TRBV30
J gene: TRBJ2-4
CDR3 DNA: TGTGCCTGGACCCAAGGGGACATTCAGTACTTC
CDR3 protein: CAWTQGDIQYF

clone size: few
D gene: .
V gene: TRBV30
J gene: TRBJ1-3
CDR3 DNA: TGTGCCTGGGAGAGCTCTGGAAACACCATATATTTT
CDR3 protein: CAWESSGNTIYF

clone size: .
D gene: .
V gene: TRBV6-6
J gene: TRBJ2-7
CDR3 DNA: TGTGCCAGCAGTTACTCGAAAGGGGTCGAGCAGTACTTC
CDR3 protein: CASSYSKGVEQYF

clone size: once
D gene: .
V gene: TRBV19
J gene: TRBJ2-4
CDR3 DNA: TGTGCCAGTAGACCCCCGGGAGTAGCCAAAAACATTCAGTACTTC
CDR3 protein: CASRPPGVAKNIQYF

clone size: .
D gene: .
V gene: TRBV6-6
J gene: TRBJ1-4
CDR3 DNA: TGTGCCAGCAGTTACTCATCGCGGGGTGGTGAAAAACTGTTTTTT
CDR3 protein: CASSYSSRGGEKLFF

clone size: .
D gene: TRBD1
V gene: TRBV9
J gene: TRBJ2-3
CDR3 DNA: TGTGCCAGCAGCGTCGGACAGGCCTCTAGCACAGATACGCAGTATTTT
CDR3 protein: CASSVGQASSTDTQYF

clone size: .
D gene: TRBD2
V gene: TRBV7-3
J gene: TRBJ2-3
CDR3 DNA: TGTGCCAGCAGCTTTAGCGGGAGTGATGATACGCAGTATTTT
CDR3 protein: CASSFSGSDDTQYF

clone size: .
D gene: TRBD2
V gene: TRBV29-1
J gene: TRBJ2-3
CDR3 DNA: TGCAGCGTTGGACTAGCGGTTACGCCTAGCACAGATACGCAGTATTTT
CDR3 protein: CSVGLAVTPSTDTQYF

clone size: .
D gene: TRBD1
V gene: TRBV5-1
J gene: TRBJ2-7
CDR3 DNA: TGCGCCAGCAGTCGCACAGGGGTCGATTCTTACGAGCAGTACTTC
CDR3 protein: CASSRTGVDSYEQYF

clone size: few
D gene: TRBD1
V gene: TRBV28
J gene: TRBJ2-7
CDR3 DNA: TGTGCCAGCAGTTTATTTAGACAGGGAACTGGGGAGCAGTACTTC
CDR3 protein: CASSLFRQGTGEQYF

clone size: few
D gene: TRBD2
V gene: TRBV7-2
J gene: TRBJ2-5
CDR3 DNA: TGTGCCAGCAGCTTAGGAGCGGGAGGAGAGACCCAGTACTTC
CDR3 protein: CASSLGAGGETQYF

clone size: .
D gene: .
V gene: TRBV7-3
J gene: TRBJ1-3
CDR3 DNA: TGTGCCAGCAGCCCACAGCCCCAAAGCTCTGGAAACACCATATATTTT
CDR3 protein: CASSPQPQSSGNTIYF

clone size: few
D gene: .
V gene: TRBV14
J gene: TRBJ2-1
CDR3 DNA: TGTGCCAGCAGCCAAGTTTACGGACAGCTTCGTGAGCAGTTCTTC
CDR3 protein: CASSQVYGQLREQFF

clone size: .
D gene: TRBD1
V gene: TRBV5-5
J gene: TRBJ2-3
CDR3 DNA: TGTGCCAGCAGCTTGCAGGGGGCGGAAGATACGCAGTATTTT
CDR3 protein: CASSLQGAEDTQYF

clone size: medium-sized
D gene: TRBD2
V gene: TRBV7-2
J gene: TRBJ2-5
CDR3 DNA: TGTGCCAGCAGACCAGAGGGGCTTAGCGGGGTGCGAGAGACCCAGTACTTC
CDR3 protein: CASRPEGLSGVRETQYF

clone size: once
D gene: .
V gene: TRBV4-3
J gene: TRBJ2-3
CDR3 DNA: TGCGCCAGCAGCCAGAAGGGGGAGTCTACAGATACGCAGTATTTT
CDR3 protein: CASSQKGESTDTQYF